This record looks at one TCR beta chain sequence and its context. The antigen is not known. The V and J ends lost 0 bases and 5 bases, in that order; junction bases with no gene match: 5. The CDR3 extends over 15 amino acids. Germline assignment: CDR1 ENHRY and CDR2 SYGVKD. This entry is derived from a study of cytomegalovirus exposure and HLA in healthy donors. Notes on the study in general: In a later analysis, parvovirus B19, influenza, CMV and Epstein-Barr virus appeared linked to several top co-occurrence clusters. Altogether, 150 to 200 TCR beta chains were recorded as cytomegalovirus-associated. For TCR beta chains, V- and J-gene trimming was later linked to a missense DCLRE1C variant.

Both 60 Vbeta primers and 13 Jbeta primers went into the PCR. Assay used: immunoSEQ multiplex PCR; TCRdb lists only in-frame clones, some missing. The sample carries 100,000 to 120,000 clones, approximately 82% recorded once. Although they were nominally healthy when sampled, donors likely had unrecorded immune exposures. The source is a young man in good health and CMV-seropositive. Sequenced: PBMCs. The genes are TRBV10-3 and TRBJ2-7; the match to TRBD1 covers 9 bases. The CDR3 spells CAISESGTGSHEQYF. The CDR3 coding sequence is TGTGCCATCAGTGAGTCGGGGACAGGGTCCCACGAGCAGTACTTC.